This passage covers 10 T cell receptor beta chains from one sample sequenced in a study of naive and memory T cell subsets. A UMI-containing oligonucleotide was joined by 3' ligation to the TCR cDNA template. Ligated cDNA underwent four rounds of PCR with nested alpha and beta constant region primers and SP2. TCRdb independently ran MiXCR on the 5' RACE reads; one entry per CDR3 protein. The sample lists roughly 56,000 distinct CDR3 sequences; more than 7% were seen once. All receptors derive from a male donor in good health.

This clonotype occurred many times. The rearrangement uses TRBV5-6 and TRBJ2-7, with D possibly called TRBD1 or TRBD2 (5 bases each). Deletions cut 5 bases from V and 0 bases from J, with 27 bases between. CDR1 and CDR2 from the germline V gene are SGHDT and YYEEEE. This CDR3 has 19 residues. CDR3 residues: CASRLTGVAFQPSSYEQYF. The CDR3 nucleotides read TGTGCCAGCAGATTAACAGGTGTAGCGTTTCAGCCGAGCTCCTACGAGCAGTACTTC.

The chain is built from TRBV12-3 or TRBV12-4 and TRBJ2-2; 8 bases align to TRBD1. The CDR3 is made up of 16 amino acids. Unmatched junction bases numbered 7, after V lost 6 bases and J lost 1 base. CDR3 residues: CASRSWDRRNTGELFF. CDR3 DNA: TGTGCCAGCAGATCCTGGGACAGGAGGAACACCGGGGAGCTGTTTTTT.

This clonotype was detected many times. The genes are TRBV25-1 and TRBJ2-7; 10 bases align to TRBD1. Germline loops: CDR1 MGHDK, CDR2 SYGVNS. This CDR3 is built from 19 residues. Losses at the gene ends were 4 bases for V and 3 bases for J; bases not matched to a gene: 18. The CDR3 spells CASSAPRGQGSPRLYEQYF. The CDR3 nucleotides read TGTGCCAGCAGTGCCCCCCGGGGACAGGGGTCGCCGCGCCTCTACGAGCAGTACTTC.

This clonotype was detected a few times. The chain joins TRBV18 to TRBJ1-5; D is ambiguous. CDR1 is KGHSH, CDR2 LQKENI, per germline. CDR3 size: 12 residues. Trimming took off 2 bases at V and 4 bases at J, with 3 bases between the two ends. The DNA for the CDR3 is TGTGCCAGCTCACCAGGGAATCAGCCCCAGCATTTT. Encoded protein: CASSPGNQPQHF.

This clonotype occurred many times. CDR3 sequence (DNA): TGCAGTGCTAGAAAATCGGGAGGCAAAAACATTCAGTACTTC. Protein: CSARKSGGKNIQYF. The chain recombines TRBV20-1 with TRBJ2-4; 7 bases line up with TRBD2. V gave up 2 bases and J gave up 3 bases; unmatched junction bases: 4. The germline V gene encodes CDR1 DFQATT and CDR2 SNEGSKA (reference sequence). This CDR3 contains 14 residues.

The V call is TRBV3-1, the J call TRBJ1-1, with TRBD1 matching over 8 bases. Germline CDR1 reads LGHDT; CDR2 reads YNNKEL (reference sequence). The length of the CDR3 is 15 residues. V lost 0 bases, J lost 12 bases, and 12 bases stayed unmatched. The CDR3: CASSQERAQGAPTFF. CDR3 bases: TGTGCCAGCAGCCAAGAAAGGGCGCAGGGGGCTCCGACTTTCTTT.

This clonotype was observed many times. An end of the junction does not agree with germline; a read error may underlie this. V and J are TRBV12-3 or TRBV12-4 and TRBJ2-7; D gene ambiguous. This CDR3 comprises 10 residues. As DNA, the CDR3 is TGTGCCAGCGGGTCCTCCGAGCAGTACTTC. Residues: CASGSSEQYF.

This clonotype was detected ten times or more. CDR3 protein: CASSLTETQYF. The CDR3 DNA is TGTGCCAGCAGTTTAACGGAGACCCAGTACTTC. V is TRBV12-3 or TRBV12-4 and J is TRBJ2-5; D remains ambiguous. This CDR3 comprises 11 residues. V was cut by 2 bases and J by 5 bases, with 3 bases left in between.

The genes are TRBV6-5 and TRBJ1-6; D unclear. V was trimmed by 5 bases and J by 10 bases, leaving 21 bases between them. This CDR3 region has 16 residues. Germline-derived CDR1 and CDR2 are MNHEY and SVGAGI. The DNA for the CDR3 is TGTGCCAGCAGTCGAAAACCCACGGGGTTTGACTCACCCCTCCACTTT. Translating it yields CASSRKPTGFDSPLHF.

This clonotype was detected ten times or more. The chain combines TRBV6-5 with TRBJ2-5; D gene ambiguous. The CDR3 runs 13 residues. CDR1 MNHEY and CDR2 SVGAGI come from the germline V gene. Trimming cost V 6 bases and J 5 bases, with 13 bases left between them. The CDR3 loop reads CASSPIWKETQYF. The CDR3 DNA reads TGTGCCAGCAGCCCGATATGGAAGGAGACCCAGTACTTC.